Below, 14 T cell receptor beta chains from the same sample are listed, as sequenced in a study of Tregs in tolerant kidney transplant recipients. Produced via immunoSEQ multiplex PCR; TCRdb's table is partial and in-frame only. This table holds about 88,000 clones, roughly 92% found once. The specimen was CD8+ T cells from blood. These receptor sequences come from a human donor in good health.

The V gene is TRBV11-1, the J gene TRBJ1-2; 7 bases match TRBD1. The CDR3 is 14 residues long. Trimming took 5 bases from V and 4 from J; bases not matched to a gene: 7. CDR1 is SGHAT, CDR2 FQDESV, per germline (reference sequence). The CDR3 region is CASSTTGALYGYTF. CDR3 DNA sequence: TGTGCCAGCAGCACCACAGGGGCCCTCTATGGCTACACCTTC.

The chain employs TRBV6-5 and TRBJ1-1; D not resolved. CDR1 is MNHEY, CDR2 SVGAGI, per germline. V lost 0 bases and J 1 base, leaving 9 bases between the germline ends. This CDR3 region has 15 residues. CDR3 bases: TGTGCCAGCAGTTACTCGGTCATTGAGAACACTGAAGCTTTCTTT. Amino acid sequence: CASSYSVIENTEAFF.

This chain links TRBV6-1 with TRBJ2-3; weak D call: TRBD2 (6 bases). The germline gives CDR1 MNHNS, CDR2 SASEGT. V dropped 7 bases and J dropped 4 bases, with 12 bases sitting between them. This CDR3 comprises 13 residues. The CDR3 DNA reads TGTGCCAGCAATTTATGGGAGGCAGATACGCAGTATTTT. This encodes CASNLWEADTQYF.

This clone was counted a single time. V is TRBV20-1 and J is TRBJ2-7, with a possible D match to TRBD1 (5 bases). Trimming pared 6 bases from V and 0 bases from J, leaving 6 bases between. The CDR3 extends over 11 amino acids. Per germline, CDR1 DFQATT and CDR2 SNEGSKA (reference sequence). CDR3 residues: CSAGASYEQYF. DNA of the CDR3: TGCAGTGCAGGGGCCTCCTACGAGCAGTACTTC.

V gene TRBV27 combines with J gene TRBJ2-7; no clear D gene. V was clipped by 7 bases and J by 2 bases, with 15 bases between them. Germline V gene sequence: CDR1 MNHEY, CDR2 SMNVEV (reference sequence). CDR3 size: 14 residues. Written as DNA, the CDR3 is TGTGCCAGCACCGCAACCGGCTGGCCCTACGAGCAGTACTTC. It codes for CASTATGWPYEQYF.

The rearrangement uses TRBV11-2 and TRBJ1-1; 8 nucleotides line up with TRBD1. CDR1 and CDR2 from the germline V gene are SGHAT and FQNNGV. The ends lost 5 bases at V and 3 bases at J; junction bases unmatched: 11. The CDR3 has 16 amino acids. Here the CDR3 reads CASSPPGQVSYTEAFF. The CDR3 DNA reads TGTGCCAGCAGCCCCCCGGGACAGGTTTCTTACACTGAAGCTTTCTTT.

The chain recombines TRBV27 with TRBJ2-2; 8 positions agree with TRBD2. The CDR3 extends over 17 amino acids. Germline V gene lookup returns CDR1 MNHEY and CDR2 SMNVEV (reference sequence). V lost 3 bases and J lost 7; bases outside the gene matches: 13. CDR3 residues: CASSFLVTGGPIGELFF. CDR3 in DNA: TGTGCCAGCAGTTTCCTCGTAACGGGAGGGCCCATCGGGGAGCTGTTTTTT.

The chain employs TRBV4-1 and TRBJ2-2, with TRBD2 matching over 11 bases. The CDR3 is made up of 17 amino acids. Trimming removed 2 bases from V and 5 bases from J; junction bases left unmatched: 7. Germline lookup yields CDR1 MGHRA and CDR2 YSYEKL. The CDR3 protein is CASSQTGLAGGTGELFF. The CDR3, as DNA: TGCGCCAGCAGCCAAACCGGTCTAGCGGGAGGTACCGGGGAGCTGTTTTTT.

As concerns this clone: Compared with germline, one end of the junction differs, possibly owing to a read error. The chain carries TRBV6-5 and TRBJ2-7, with no clear D. CDR3 length: 11 residues. Germline CDR1 reads MNHEY; CDR2 reads SVGAGI. Written as DNA, the CDR3 is TGTGCCATCAGTGAAATGTCCGAGGTGTACTTC. Translated, it gives CAISEMSEVYF.

This clone appeared a single time. CDR3 protein: CATSRDLTTGANVLTF. The CDR3 DNA reads TGTGCCACCAGCAGAGATTTGACGACTGGGGCCAACGTCCTGACTTTC. The chain links TRBV15 to TRBJ2-6; D not certain. The V and J ends lost 0 bases and 2 bases respectively, with 8 bases between them. Germline V gene lookup returns CDR1 LNHNV and CDR2 YYDKDF (reference sequence). This CDR3 has 16 residues.

The rearrangement joins TRBV6-6 to TRBJ1-1; D perhaps matches TRBD1 (5 bases). The CDR3 is 13 residues long. The germline V gene encodes CDR1 MNHNY and CDR2 SVGAGI (reference sequence). V was pared by 4 bases and J by 6 bases, with 12 bases between. The CDR3 reads CASSLGRVAEAFF. The CDR3 nucleotides are TGTGCCAGCAGTTTAGGCAGGGTAGCTGAAGCTTTCTTT.

The chain has TRBV30 and TRBJ2-5; 13 bases are a match to TRBD2. This CDR3 is 16 amino acids long. The germline V gene has CDR1 GTSNPN and CDR2 SVGIG (reference sequence). The V segment lost 4 bases and the J segment 4 bases; nucleotides outside the gene matches: 9. The CDR3 protein is CAWTLGLAGTGETQYF. For the CDR3, the DNA is TGTGCCTGGACCTTGGGACTAGCGGGAACGGGAGAGACCCAGTACTTC.

This clone occurred once. CDR3 DNA sequence: TGTGCCAGCAGCTTAGATCGTGGCGGGAGACCTCCAGATACGCAGTATTTT. Encoded protein: CASSLDRGGRPPDTQYF. The chain has TRBV11-2 and TRBJ2-3, with 7 bases matching TRBD2. V lost 0 bases, J lost 4 bases, and 10 bases stayed unmatched. CDR3 length: 17 residues. Germline V gene sequence: CDR1 SGHAT, CDR2 FQNNGV.

CDR3 DNA sequence: TGTGCCAGCAGTTCCCACATCCGGGACGAGAACACTGAAGCTTTCTTT. It encodes CASSSHIRDENTEAFF. V is TRBV27 and J is TRBJ1-1; D is possibly TRBD1 (5 bases). Germline loops: CDR1 MNHEY, CDR2 SMNVEV (reference sequence). This CDR3 contains 16 residues. V lost 4 bases to trimming and J lost 1 base, with 16 bases between them.